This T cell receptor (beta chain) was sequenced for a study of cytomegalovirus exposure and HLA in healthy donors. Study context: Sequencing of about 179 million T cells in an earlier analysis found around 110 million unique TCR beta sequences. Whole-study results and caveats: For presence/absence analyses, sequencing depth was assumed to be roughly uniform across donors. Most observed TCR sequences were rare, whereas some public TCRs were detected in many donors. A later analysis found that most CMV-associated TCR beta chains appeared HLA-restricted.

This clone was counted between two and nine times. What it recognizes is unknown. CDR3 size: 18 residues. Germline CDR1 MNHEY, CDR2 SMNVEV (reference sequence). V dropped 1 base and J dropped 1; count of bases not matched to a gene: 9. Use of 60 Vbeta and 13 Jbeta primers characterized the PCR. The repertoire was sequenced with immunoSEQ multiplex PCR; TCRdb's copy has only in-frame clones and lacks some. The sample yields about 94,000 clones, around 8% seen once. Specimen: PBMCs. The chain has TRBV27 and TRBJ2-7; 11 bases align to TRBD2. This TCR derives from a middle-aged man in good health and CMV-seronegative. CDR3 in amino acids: CASSLFFPSGRSSYEQYF. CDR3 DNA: TGTGCCAGCAGTTTATTCTTCCCTAGCGGGAGGTCGTCCTACGAGCAGTACTTC.